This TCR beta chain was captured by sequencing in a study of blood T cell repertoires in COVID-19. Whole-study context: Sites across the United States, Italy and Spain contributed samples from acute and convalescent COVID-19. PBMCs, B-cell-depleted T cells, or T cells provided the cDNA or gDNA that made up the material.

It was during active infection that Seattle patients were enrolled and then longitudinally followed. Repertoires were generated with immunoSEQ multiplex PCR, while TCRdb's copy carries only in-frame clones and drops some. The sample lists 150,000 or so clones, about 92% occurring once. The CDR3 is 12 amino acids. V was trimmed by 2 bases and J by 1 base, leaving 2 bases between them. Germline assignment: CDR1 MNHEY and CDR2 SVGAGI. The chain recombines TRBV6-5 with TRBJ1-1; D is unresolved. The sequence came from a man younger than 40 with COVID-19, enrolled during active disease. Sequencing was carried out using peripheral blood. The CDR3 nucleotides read TGTGCCAGCAGTTACCAGAACACTGAAGCTTTCTTT. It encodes CASSYQNTEAFF.